This TCR beta chain comes out of a study of STAT3 mutations in large granular lymphocyte leukemia. Each sample's TCRbeta library yielded on average about 41,000 productive templates. Profiled with immunoSEQ multiplex PCR; TCRdb holds only in-frame clones, not every one. The table shows some 15,000 clones, with around 90% occurring only once. The CDR3 length is 16 residues. Looked up from germline, CDR1 is SGHRS and CDR2 is YFSETQ. J gave up 0 bases and V 3 bases, and 7 bases lay outside the gene matches. Study results and caveats: In T-cell large granular lymphocyte leukemia, about half of patients showed multiple immunodominant subclonotypes.

This clone was detected once. Its antigen is not known. The receptor's source is a woman in her forties or fifties with T-cell large granular lymphocyte leukemia. Some clones in this sample may be carry-over from other donors' samples. This chain links TRBV5-1 with TRBJ1-1; 8 bases are shared with TRBD1. Sequences were obtained from peripheral blood mononuclear cells. The CDR3 protein is CASSYGTGSLNTEAFF. The CDR3 nucleotides read TGCGCCAGCAGCTATGGGACAGGCTCATTGAACACTGAAGCTTTCTTT.